The present entry profiles one TCR beta chain with its context. Its specific antigen is unknown. Base qualities are not recorded, but no much larger clone differs from it by a single base. The CDR3 sequence holds 13 residues, the cysteine and phenylalanine included. Here the CDR3 DNA is all that survives: 39 bases in frame from base 1. After removal of 3 bases from V and 10 bases from J, the junction retains 5 bases not matched to a gene. For CDR1 and CDR2, the germline V gene (reference sequence) lists PRHDT and FYEKMQ. This specimen comes from a study of cytomegalovirus exposure and HLA in healthy donors (dated by TCRdb to 2016 to 2017). Concerning the study at large: According to a later analysis, one platform produced both the approximately 110 validation repertoires and the 620 or so repertoires of the first cohort. The study aimed to test whether signatures of past pathogen exposure could be identified by cataloging public T cell receptors. Along with the approximately 600-subject first cohort, a separate validation cohort of some 130 different subjects was used. High-throughput TCR immunosequencing, statistical association of individual TCRs with disease status, and machine learning were combined to predict cytomegalovirus infection status. The research as a whole found: According to the authors, the approach could potentially be generalized to other disease states and immunological phenotypes. The study listed approximately 160 TCR beta chains as associated with cytomegalovirus. Cytomegalovirus status was reported to be diagnosed by the classifier with high specificity and sensitivity in both the original and validation cohorts. All 120 or so repertoires were used to score co-occurrence in the validation cohort in a later analysis, because that analysis had no HLA typing for the cohort. In a later analysis, TCRs clustered in the first cohort were found to also tend to co-occur in the 110 or so validation repertoires, with approximately 95% of cluster scores above 0. Most TCR sequences were seen in very few donors, while some public TCRs were found in many individuals. Three of the identified cytomegalovirus-associated TCR beta chains were confirmed in vitro to be specific for cytomegalovirus antigens.

Library preparation used the immunoSEQ multiplex PCR assay. The original methods were these. A statistical classification framework was built to diagnose cytomegalovirus status from the catalog of TCR beta chain sequences. TCRdb provides this immuneACCESS table in a form limited to in-frame rearrangements. Some clones are lacking; in checked studies, under half of them reflect an unresolved V gene, and why the rest are absent is not known. V and J calls and clone size are those listed in that table; D and trimming were worked out from the DNA. This sample is represented by approximately 160,000 clones; 75% to 95% of them were singletons. Clones ranked in the top ten supply roughly 3% of the sample. Donors formed part of the validation cohort, which comprised 120 subjects and was distinct from the first cohort of 670 or so subjects.

The receptor was isolated from a woman under 30 in good health and CMV-seropositive. Sequencing was done on a sample of PBMCs. Recombination joined TRBV13 with TRBJ1-4, and TRBD1 aligns with 7 junction nucleotides. The CDR3 here reads CASSFDRVGKLFF. The DNA sequence is as follows: TGTGCCAGCAGCTTCGACAGGGTCGGAAAACTGTTTTTT. Reference TRBV13 and TRBJ1-4 proteins supply the regions before and after the CDR3; the full variable domain is: AAGVIQSPRHLIKEKRETATLKCYPIPRHDTVYWYQQGPGQDPQFLISFYEKMQSDKGSIPDRFSAQQFSDYHSELNMSSLELGDSALYFCASSFDRVGKLFFGSGTQLSVL.